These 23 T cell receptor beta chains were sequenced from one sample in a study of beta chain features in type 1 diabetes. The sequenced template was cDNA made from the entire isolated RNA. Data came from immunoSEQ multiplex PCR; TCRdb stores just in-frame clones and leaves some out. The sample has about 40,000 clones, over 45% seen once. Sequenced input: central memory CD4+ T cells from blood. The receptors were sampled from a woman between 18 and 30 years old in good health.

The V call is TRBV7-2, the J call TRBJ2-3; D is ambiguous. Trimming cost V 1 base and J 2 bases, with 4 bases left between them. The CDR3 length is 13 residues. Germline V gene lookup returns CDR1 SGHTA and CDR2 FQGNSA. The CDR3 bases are TGTGCCAGCAGCTTAGTTTACACAGATACGCAGTATTTT. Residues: CASSLVYTDTQYF.

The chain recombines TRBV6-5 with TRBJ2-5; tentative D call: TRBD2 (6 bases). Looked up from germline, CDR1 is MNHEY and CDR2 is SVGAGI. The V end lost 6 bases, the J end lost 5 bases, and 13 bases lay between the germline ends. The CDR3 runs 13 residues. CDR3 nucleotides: TGTGCCAGCAGCCGGGAAGGGAGGGAGACCCAGTACTTC. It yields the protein CASSREGRETQYF.

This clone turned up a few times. The CDR3 DNA reads as TGTGCCAGCAGCCCCCTTTACAGGGGTAGGTCAGATACGCAGTATTTT. Protein product: CASSPLYRGRSDTQYF. The chain employs TRBV7-9 and TRBJ2-3; 7 bases match TRBD1. CDR1 and CDR2 (germline): SEHNR, FQNEAQ (reference sequence). V lost 5 bases and J lost 4; bases outside the gene matches: 12. The CDR3 has 16 amino acids.

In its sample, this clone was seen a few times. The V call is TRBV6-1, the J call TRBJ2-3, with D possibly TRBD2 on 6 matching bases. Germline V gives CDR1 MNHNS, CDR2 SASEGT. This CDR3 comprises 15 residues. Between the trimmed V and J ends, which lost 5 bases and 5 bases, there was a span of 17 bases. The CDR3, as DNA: TGTGCCAGCAGTCCGCGCGGCGGGGCAGTAGATACGCAGTATTTT. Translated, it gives CASSPRGGAVDTQYF.

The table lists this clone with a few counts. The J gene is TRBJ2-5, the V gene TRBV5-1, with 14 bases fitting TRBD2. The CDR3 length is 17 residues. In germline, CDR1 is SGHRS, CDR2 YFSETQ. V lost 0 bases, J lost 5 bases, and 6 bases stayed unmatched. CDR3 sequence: CASSLVGTSGSGETQYF. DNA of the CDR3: TGCGCCAGCAGCTTGGTGGGGACTAGCGGGAGTGGTGAGACCCAGTACTTC. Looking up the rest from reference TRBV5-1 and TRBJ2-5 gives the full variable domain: KAGVTQTPRYLIKTRGQQVTLSCSPISGHRSVSWYQQTPGQGLQFLFEYFSETQRNKGNFPGRFSGRQFSNSRSEMNVSTLELGDSALYLCASSLVGTSGSGETQYFGPGTRLLVL.

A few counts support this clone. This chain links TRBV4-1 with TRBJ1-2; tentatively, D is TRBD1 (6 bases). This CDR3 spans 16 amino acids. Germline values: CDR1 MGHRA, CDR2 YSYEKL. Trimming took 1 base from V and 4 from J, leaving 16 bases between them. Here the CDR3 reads CASSQGGGRGSYGYTF. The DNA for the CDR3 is TGCGCCAGCAGCCAAGGGGGCGGTAGGGGGTCCTATGGCTACACCTTC.

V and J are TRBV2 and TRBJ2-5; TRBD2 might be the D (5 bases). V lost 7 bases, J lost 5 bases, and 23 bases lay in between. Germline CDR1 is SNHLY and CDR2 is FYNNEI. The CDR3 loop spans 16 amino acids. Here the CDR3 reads CASMRLSTPGGETQYF. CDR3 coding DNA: TGTGCCAGCATGCGCTTGTCGACCCCGGGCGGGGAGACCCAGTACTTC.

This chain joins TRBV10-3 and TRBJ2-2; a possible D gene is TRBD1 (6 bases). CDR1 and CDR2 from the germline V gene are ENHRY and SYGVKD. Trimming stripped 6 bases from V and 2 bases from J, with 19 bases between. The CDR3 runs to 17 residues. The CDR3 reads CAISFSTGTRNTGELFF. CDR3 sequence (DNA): TGTGCCATCAGCTTTAGTACCGGGACACGAAACACCGGGGAGCTGTTTTTT.

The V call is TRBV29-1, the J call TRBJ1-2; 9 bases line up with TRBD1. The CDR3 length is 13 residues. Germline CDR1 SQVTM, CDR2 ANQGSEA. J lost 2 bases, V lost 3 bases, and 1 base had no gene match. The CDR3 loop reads CSVDGTGNYGYTF. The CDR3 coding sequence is TGCAGCGTTGACGGGACAGGGAACTATGGCTACACCTTC.

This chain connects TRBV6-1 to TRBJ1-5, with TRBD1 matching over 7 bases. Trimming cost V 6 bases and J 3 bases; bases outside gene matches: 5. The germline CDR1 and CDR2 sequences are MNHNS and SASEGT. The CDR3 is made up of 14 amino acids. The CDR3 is CASRTGQFNQPQHF. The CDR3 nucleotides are TGTGCCAGCAGGACGGGACAGTTCAATCAGCCCCAGCATTTT.

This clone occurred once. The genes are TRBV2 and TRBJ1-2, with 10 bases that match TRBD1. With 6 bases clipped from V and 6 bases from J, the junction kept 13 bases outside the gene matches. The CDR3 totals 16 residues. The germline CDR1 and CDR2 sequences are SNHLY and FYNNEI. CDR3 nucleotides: TGTGCCAGCAGGACCGGGACAGGGGCAGCCATCCATGGCTACACCTTC. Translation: CASRTGTGAAIHGYTF.

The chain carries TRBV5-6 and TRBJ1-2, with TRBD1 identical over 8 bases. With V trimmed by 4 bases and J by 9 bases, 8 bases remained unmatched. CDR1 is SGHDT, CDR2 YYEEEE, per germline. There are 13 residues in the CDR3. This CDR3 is CASSPRTGRSYTF. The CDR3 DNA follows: TGTGCCAGCAGCCCCCGGACAGGGCGAAGCTACACCTTC.

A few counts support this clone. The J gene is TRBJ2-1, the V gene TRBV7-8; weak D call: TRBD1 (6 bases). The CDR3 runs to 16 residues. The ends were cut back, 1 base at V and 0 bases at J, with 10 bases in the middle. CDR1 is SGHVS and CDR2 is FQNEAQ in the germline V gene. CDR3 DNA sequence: TGTGCCAGCAGCTTAGGGGGGCCGGGCTCCTACAATGAGCAGTTCTTC. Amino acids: CASSLGGPGSYNEQFF.

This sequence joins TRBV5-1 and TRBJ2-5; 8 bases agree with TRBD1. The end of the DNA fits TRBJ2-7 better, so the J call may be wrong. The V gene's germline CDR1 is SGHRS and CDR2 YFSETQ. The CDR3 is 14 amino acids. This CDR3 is CASSSDRDAYEQYF. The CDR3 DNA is TGCGCCAGCAGCTCGGACAGGGATGCCTACGAGCAGTACTTC.

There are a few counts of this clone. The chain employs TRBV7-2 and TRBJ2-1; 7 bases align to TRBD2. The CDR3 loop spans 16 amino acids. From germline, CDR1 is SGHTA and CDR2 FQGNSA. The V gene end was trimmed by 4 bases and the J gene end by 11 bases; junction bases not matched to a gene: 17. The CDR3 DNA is TGTGCCAGCAGCTCCCCGGCTAGCGGTTTAGTGAGGAAGCAGTTCTTC. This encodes CASSSPASGLVRKQFF.

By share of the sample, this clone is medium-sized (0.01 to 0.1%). The CDR3 sequence: CASSPEGQWNIQYF. CDR3 sequence (DNA): TGTGCCAGCTCCCCGGAGGGCCAATGGAACATTCAGTACTTC. The rearrangement links TRBV28 to TRBJ2-4, with D perhaps matching TRBD2 (6 bases). This CDR3 has 14 amino acids. V lost 8 bases, J lost 7 bases, and 18 bases lay in between. Per the germline V gene, CDR1 is MDHEN and CDR2 is SYDVKM.

CDR3 loop: CASSLDLPSGRPISYNEQFF. CDR3 nucleotide sequence: TGTGCCAGCAGCTTAGATCTCCCGAGCGGGAGGCCTATCTCCTACAATGAGCAGTTCTTC. The chain carries TRBV11-2 and TRBJ2-1; TRBD2 matches 9 bases. Germline V CDR1 and CDR2: SGHAT, FQNNGV. This CDR3 has 20 amino acids. V shed 0 bases, J shed 0 bases, and the junction held 12 bases outside the gene matches. Looking up the rest from reference TRBV11-2 and TRBJ2-1 gives the full variable domain: EAGVAQSPRYKIIEKRQSVAFWCNPISGHATLYWYQQILGQGPKLLIQFQNNGVVDDSQLPKDRFSAERLKGVDSTLKIQPAKLEDSAVYLCASSLDLPSGRPISYNEQFFGPGTRLTVL.

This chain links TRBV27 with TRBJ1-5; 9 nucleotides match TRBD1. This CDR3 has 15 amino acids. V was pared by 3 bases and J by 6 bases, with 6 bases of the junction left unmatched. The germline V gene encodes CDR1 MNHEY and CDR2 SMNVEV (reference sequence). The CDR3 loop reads CASSLTGGLIQPQHF. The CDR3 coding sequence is TGTGCCAGCAGTTTGACAGGGGGATTGATTCAGCCCCAGCATTTT.

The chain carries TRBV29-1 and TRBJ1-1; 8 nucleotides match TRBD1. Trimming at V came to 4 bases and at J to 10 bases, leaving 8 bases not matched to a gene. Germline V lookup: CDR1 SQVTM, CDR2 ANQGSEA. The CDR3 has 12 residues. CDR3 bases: TGCAGCGTTGTTTCAGGGGGCGGGTCAGCTTTCTTT. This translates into CSVVSGGGSAFF.

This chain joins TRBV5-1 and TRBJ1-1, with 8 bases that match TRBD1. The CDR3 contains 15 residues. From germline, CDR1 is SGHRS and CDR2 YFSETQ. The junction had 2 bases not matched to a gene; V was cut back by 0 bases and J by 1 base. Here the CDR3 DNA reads TGCGCCAGCAGCTTGGCCGGGACAGGGAACACTGAAGCTTTCTTT. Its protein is CASSLAGTGNTEAFF.

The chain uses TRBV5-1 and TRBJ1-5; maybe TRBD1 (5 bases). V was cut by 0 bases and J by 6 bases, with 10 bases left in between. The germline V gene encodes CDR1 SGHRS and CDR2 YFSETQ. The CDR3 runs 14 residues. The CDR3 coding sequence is TGCGCCAGCAGCTTGGGAACCGGGGGTCAGCCCCAGCATTTT. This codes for CASSLGTGGQPQHF.

For the CDR3, the DNA is TGTGCCAGCAGCCGGACAGGGGCGGTTGGCTACACCTTC. Protein product: CASSRTGAVGYTF. The V and J genes are TRBV5-6 and TRBJ1-2; 9 bases map to TRBD1. V was clipped by 4 bases and J by 7 bases; unmatched bases: 5. This CDR3 contains 13 residues. Germline CDR1 is SGHDT and CDR2 is YYEEEE.

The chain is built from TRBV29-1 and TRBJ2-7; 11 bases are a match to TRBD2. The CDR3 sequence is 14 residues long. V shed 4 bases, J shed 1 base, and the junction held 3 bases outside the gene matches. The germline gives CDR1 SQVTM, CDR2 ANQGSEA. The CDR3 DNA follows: TGCAGCGTTGGGGGACTAGCGGCTTCCTACGAGCAGTACTTC. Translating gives CSVGGLAASYEQYF.